The clone carrying this T cell receptor (beta chain) was counted between two and nine times. The sample belongs to a study of CD8+ T cells in alopecia areata. Extracted RNA was reverse transcribed into cDNA, the sequencing template. The method was immunoSEQ multiplex PCR; TCRdb's version includes in-frame clones alone and lacks a portion of them. The sample contains fewer than 90,000 clones, roughly half of which appear only once. V shed 1 base and J shed 2 bases, with 12 bases lying between them. Germline V gives CDR1 MGHRA, CDR2 YSYEKL. The CDR3 has 15 amino acids. Individuals with alopecia areata gave both lesional scalp punch biopsies and peripheral blood for collection.

The TCR originated in a human donor with alopecia areata. This chain joins TRBV4-1 and TRBJ2-7; unclear D gene. Sequenced input: NKG2D-high CD8+ T cells sorted from blood. DNA of the CDR3: TGCGCCAGCAGCCAAGCTGGCAGGCAAACCTACGAGCAGTACTTC. It encodes CASSQAGRQTYEQYF.